This T cell receptor beta chain was identified during a study of cytomegalovirus exposure and HLA in healthy donors. This CDR3 contains 13 residues. Looked up from germline, CDR1 is KGHSH and CDR2 is LQKENI. The V end lost 1 base, the J end lost 6 bases, and 9 bases lay between the germline ends. 60 Vbeta and 13 Jbeta primers were used in PCR. Using immunoSEQ multiplex PCR, the repertoire was profiled, and TCRdb retains in-frame clones only, with some absent. In the table there are about 210,000 clones, about 83% of which are singletons. The V and J genes are TRBV18 and TRBJ1-2; D is perhaps TRBD1 (5 bases). This sequence originates from a woman aged 45-65 years in good health and CMV-seropositive. The sequenced sample was PBMCs. The CDR3: CASSPQAGHGYTF. As DNA, the CDR3 is TGTGCCAGCTCACCACAAGCAGGGCATGGCTACACCTTC.